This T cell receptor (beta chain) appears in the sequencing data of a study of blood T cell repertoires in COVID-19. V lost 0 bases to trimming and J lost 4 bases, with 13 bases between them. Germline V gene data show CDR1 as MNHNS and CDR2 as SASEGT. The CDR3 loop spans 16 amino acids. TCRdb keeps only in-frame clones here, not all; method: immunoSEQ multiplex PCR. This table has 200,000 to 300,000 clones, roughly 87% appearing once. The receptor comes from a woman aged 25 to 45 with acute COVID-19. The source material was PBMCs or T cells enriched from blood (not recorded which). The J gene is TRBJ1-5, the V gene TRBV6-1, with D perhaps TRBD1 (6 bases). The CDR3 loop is CASSEALVRGNQPQHF. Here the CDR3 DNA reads TGTGCCAGCAGTGAAGCGCTCGTGAGGGGGAATCAGCCCCAGCATTTT.